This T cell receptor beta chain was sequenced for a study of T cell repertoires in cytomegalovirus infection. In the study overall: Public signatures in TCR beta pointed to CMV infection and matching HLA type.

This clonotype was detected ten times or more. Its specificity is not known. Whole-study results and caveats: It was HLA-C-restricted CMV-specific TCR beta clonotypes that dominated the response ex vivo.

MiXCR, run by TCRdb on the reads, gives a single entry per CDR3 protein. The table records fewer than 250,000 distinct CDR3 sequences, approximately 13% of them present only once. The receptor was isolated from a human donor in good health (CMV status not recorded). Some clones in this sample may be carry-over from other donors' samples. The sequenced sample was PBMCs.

The CDR3 region is CASSETGEEYF. The CDR3 DNA reads as TGTGCCAGCAGTGAAACGGGGGAGGAGTACTTC. V and J are TRBV25-1 and TRBJ2-7; the D gene is possibly TRBD2 (6 bases). In germline, CDR1 is MGHDK, CDR2 SYGVNS. CDR3 size: 11 residues. Between the trimmed V and J ends, which lost 2 bases and 11 bases, there was a span of 10 bases.